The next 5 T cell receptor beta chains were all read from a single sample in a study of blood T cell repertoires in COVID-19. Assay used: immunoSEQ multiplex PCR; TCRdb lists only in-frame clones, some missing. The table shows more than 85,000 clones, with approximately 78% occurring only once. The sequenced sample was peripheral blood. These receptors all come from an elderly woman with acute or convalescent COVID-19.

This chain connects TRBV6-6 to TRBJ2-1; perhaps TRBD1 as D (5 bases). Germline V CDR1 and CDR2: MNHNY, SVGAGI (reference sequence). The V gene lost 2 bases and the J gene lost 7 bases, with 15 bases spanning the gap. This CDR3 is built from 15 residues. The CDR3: CASSYVSQGKNEQFF. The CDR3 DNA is TGTGCCAGCAGTTACGTCAGCCAGGGTAAGAATGAGCAGTTCTTC.

Here the CDR3 reads CASSPGGFYNEQFF. The CDR3 nucleotides are TGCGCCAGCAGCCCTGGAGGGTTCTACAATGAGCAGTTCTTC. The gene calls are TRBV5-1 and TRBJ2-1, with D perhaps matching TRBD2 (6 bases). V was clipped by 4 bases and J by 3 bases, with 11 bases between them. Germline loops: CDR1 SGHRS, CDR2 YFSETQ. There are 14 residues in the CDR3.

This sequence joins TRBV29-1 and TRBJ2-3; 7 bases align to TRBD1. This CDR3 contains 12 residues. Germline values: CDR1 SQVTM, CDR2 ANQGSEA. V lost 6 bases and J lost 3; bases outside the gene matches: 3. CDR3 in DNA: TGCAGCGTGGAACAGGGGACAGATACGCAGTATTTT. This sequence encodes CSVEQGTDTQYF.

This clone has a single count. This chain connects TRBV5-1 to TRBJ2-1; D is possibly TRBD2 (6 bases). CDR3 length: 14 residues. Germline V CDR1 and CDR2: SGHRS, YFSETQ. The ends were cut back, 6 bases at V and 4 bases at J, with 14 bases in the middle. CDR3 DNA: TGCGCCAGCAAAGAGGGAGGACAATACAATGAGCAGTTCTTC. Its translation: CASKEGGQYNEQFF.

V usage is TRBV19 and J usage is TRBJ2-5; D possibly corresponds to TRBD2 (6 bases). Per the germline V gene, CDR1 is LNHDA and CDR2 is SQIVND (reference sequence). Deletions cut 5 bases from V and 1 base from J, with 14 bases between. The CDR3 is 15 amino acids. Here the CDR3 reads CASSSDRAGQETQYF. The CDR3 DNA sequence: TGTGCCAGTAGTTCCGATCGAGCGGGCCAAGAGACCCAGTACTTC.